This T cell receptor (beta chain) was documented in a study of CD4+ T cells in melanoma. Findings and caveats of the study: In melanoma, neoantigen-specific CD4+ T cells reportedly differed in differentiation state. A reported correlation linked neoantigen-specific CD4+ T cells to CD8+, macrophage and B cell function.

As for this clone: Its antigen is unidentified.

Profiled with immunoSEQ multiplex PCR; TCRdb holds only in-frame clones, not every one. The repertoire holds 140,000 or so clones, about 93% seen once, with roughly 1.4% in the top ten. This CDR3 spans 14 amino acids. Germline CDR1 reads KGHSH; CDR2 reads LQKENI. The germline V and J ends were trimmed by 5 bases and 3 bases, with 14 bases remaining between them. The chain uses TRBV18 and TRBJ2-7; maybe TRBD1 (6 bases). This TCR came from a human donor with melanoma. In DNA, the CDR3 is TGTGCCAGCTCATCCTCACAGGGTGACTACGAGCAGTACTTC. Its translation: CASSSSQGDYEQYF.